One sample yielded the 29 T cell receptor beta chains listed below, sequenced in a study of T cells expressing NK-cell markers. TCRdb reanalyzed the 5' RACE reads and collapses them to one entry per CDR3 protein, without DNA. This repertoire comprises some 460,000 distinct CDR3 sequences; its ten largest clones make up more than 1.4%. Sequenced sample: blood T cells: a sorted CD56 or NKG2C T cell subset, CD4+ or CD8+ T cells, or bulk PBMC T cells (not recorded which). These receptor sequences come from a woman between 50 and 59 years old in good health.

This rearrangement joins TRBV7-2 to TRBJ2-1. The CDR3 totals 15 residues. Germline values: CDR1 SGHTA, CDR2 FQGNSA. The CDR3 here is CASSLTPRRYNEQFF. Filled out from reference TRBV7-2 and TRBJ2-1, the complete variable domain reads GAGVSQSPSNKVTEKGKDVELRCDPISGHTALYWYRQSLGQGLEFLIYFQGNSAPDKSGLPSDRFSAERTGGSVSTLTIQRTQQEDSAVYLCASSLTPRRYNEQFFGPGTRLTVL.

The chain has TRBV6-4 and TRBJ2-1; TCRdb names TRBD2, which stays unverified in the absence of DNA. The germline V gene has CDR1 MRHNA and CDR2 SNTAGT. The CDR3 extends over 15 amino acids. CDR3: CASRQHGTINAEQFF.

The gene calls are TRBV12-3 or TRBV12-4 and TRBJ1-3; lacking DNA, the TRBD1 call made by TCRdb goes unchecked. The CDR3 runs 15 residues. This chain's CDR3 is CASSLAAGAGNTIYF.

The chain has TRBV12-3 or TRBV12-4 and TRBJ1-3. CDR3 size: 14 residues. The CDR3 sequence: CASSRIQAGNTIYF.

CDR3 loop: CASSPVRIAIQSSSTEAFF. V usage is TRBV18 and J usage is TRBJ1-1. Germline values: CDR1 KGHSH, CDR2 LQKENI. This CDR3 comprises 19 residues. Full variable domain (outside the CDR3, taken from reference TRBV18 and TRBJ1-1): NAGVMQNPRHLVRRRGQEARLRCSPMKGHSHVYWYRQLPEEGLKFMVYLQKENIIDESGMPKERFSAEFPKEGPSILRIQQVVRGDSAAYFCASSPVRIAIQSSSTEAFFGQGTRLTVV.

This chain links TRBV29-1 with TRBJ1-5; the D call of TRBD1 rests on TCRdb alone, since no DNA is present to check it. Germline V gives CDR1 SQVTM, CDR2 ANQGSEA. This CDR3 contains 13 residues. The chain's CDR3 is CSVRTGRNQPQHF.

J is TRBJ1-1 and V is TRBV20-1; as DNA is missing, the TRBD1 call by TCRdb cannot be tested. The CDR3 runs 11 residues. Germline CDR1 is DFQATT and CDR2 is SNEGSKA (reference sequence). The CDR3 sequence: CSATMGEEAFF.

CDR3 loop: CASSIGGLAGVYQETQYF. This chain uses TRBV19 with TRBJ2-5; with no DNA, the TCRdb D assignment of TRBD2 cannot be verified. This CDR3 has 18 residues. CDR1 and CDR2 from the germline V gene are LNHDA and SQIVND (reference sequence).

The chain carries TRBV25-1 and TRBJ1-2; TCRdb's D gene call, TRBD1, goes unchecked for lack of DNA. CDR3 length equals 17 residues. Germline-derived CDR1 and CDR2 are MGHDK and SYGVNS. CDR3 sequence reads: CASSESSGRGGATGYTF.

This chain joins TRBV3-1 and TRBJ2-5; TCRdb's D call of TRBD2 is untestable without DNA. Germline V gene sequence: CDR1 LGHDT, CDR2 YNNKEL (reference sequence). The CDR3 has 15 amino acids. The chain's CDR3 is CASSQLARTGETQYF.

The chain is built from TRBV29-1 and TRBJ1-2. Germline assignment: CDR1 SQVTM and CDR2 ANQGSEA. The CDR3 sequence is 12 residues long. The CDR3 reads CSVHNFFDGYTF.

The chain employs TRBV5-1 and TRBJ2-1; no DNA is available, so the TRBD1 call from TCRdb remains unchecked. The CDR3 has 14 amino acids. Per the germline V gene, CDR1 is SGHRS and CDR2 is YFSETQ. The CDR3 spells CASSWTDFYNEQFF.

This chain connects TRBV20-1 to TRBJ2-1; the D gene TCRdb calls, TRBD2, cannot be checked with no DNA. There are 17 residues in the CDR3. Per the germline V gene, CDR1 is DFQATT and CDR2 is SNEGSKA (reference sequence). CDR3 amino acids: CSARGISGLAGYNEQFF.

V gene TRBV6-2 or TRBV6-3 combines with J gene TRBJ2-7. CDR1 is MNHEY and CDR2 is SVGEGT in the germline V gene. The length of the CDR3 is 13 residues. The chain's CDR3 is CASSLTLTYEQYF.

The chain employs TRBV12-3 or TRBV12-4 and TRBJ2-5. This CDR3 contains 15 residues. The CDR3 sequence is CASSLDSGNQETQYF.

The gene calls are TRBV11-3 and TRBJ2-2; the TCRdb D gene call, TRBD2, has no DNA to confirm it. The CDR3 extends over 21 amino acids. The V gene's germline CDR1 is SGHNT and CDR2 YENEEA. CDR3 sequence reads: CASTPSYPGLAGGRRTGELFF.

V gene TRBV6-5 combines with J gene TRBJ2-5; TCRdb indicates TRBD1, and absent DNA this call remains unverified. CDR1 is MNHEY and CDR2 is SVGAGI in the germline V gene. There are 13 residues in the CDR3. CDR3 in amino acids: CASSSQGGETQYF.

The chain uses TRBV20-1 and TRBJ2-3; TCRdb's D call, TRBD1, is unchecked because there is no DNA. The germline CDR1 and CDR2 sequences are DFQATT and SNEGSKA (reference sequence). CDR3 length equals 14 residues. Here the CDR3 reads CSASGSPVKDTQYF.

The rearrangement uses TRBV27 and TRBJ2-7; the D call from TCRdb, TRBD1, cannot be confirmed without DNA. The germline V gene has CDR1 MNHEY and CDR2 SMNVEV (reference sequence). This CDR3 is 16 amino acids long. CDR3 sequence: CASSSPDRWNSYEQYF.

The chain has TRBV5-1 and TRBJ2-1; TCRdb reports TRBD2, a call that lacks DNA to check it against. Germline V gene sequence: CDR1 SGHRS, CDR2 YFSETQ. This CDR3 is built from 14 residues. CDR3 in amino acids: CASSLTSGRARQFF.

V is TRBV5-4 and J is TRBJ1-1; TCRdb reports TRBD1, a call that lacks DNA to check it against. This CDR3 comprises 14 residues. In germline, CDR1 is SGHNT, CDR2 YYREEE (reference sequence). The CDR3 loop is CASSYGQENTEAFF. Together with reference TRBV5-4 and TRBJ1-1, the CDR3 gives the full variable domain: ETGVTQSPTHLIKTRGQQVTLRCSSQSGHNTVSWYQQALGQGPQFIFQYYREEENGRGNFPPRFSGLQFPNYSSELNVNALELDDSALYLCASSYGQENTEAFFGQGTRLTVV.

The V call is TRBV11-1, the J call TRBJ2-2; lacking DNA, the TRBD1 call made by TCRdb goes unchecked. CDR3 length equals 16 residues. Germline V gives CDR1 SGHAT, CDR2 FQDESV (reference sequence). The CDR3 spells CASSLASQGNTGELFF.

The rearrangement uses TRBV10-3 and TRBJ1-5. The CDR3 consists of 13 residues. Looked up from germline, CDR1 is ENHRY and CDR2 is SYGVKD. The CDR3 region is CAISDLGSQPQHF.

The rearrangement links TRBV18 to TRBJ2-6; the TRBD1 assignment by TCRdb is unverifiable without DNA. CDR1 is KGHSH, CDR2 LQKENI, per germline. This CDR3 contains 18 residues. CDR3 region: CASSQVPGQGTGANVLTF. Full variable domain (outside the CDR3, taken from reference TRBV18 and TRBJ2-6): NAGVMQNPRHLVRRRGQEARLRCSPMKGHSHVYWYRQLPEEGLKFMVYLQKENIIDESGMPKERFSAEFPKEGPSILRIQQVVRGDSAAYFCASSQVPGQGTGANVLTFGAGSRLTVL.

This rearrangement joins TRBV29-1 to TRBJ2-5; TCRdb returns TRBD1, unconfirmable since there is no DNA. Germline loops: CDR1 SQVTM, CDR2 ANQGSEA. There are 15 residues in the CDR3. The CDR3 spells CSVSNPDRDQETQYF.

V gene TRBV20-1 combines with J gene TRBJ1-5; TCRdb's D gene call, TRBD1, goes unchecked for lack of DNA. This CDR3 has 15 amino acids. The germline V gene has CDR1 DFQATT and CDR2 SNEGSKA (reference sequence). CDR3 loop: CSASRTGGGNQPQHF.

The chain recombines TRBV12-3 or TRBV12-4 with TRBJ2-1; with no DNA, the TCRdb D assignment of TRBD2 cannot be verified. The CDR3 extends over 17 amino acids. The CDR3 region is CASSSHMGLAGYNEQFF.

The CDR3 sequence: CASTLSTGAQAFF. The rearrangement uses TRBV12-3 or TRBV12-4 and TRBJ1-1; TCRdb picks TRBD1, but there is no DNA to check that call. This CDR3 has 13 amino acids.

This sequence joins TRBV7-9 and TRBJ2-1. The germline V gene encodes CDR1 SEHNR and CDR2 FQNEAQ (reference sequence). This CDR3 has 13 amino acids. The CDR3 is CASREGFPNEQFF.